This is a list of T cell receptor beta chains from one sample in a study of sequential checkpoint blockade in melanoma. The repertoire was sequenced with immunoSEQ multiplex PCR; TCRdb's copy has only in-frame clones and lacks some. The sample has about 40,000 clones, 70% to 90% seen once. The material sequenced was CD8+ T cells sorted from blood (inferred from file names), taken from a patient given nivolumab and ipilimumab in sequence. The receptors derive from a human donor with melanoma. Both conserved end residues are part of each CDR3. The D gene is left open where the match is weak. Size tells how often a clone was seen (once, few, many) or the class of an expanded clone, and some rows leave it out.

V: TRBV7-9
size: NA
D: NA
J: TRBJ2-4
DNA: TGTGCCAGCAGCTTAAACCCCCGTAATAGCGCGGACATTCAGTACTTC
CDR3: CASSLNPRNSADIQYF

V: TRBV5-1
size: NA
D: TRBD2
J: TRBJ2-1
DNA: TGCGCCAGCAGCTTGGCCTTGACTAGCTGGAGCTCCTACAATGAGCAGTTCTTC
CDR3: CASSLALTSWSSYNEQFF

V: TRBV27
size: NA
D: NA
J: TRBJ2-7
DNA: TGTGCCAGCGGACAGCGGGGCTACGAGCAGTACTTC
CDR3: CASGQRGYEQYF

V: TRBV27
size: NA
D: TRBD1
J: TRBJ1-5
DNA: TGTGCCAGCAGCGCGGAGACAGGGGGTTCGAGTCAGCCCCAGCATTTT
CDR3: CASSAETGGSSQPQHF

V: TRBV2
size: NA
D: TRBD1
J: TRBJ1-1
DNA: TGTGCCAGCAGGGAAAGCGGACAGGCCCGCACTGAAGCTTTCTTT
CDR3: CASRESGQARTEAFF

V: TRBV28
size: NA
D: NA
J: TRBJ1-1
DNA: TGTGCCAGCAGTTTTAGGGAGATCACTGAAGCTTTCTTT
CDR3: CASSFREITEAFF

V: TRBV19
size: NA
D: NA
J: TRBJ2-1
DNA: TGTGCCAGTAGTTGGGGCGACCGCTCCTACAATGAGCAGTTCTTC
CDR3: CASSWGDRSYNEQFF

V: TRBV19
size: NA
D: TRBD1
J: TRBJ2-5
DNA: TGTGCCAGCCGACAGGGAACGGCCCAGTACTTC
CDR3: CASRQGTAQYF

V: TRBV6-6
size: NA
D: TRBD1
J: TRBJ1-5
DNA: TGTGCCAGCAGGTTGACAGGGGGCTATTTAGATCAGCCCCAGCATTTT
CDR3: CASRLTGGYLDQPQHF

V: TRBV7-9
size: NA
D: NA
J: TRBJ1-1
DNA: TGTGCCAGCAGCTCATTAAGACAGGAAGCTTTCTTT
CDR3: CASSSLRQEAFF

V: TRBV6-5
size: NA
D: TRBD2
J: TRBJ2-5
DNA: TGTGCCAGCAGGCGGGAGGGCCTCGAGACCCAGTACTTC
CDR3: CASRREGLETQYF

V: TRBV27
size: NA
D: TRBD1
J: TRBJ1-2
DNA: TGTGCCACCCGGACAGGGGATGGCTACACCTTC
CDR3: CATRTGDGYTF

V: TRBV28
size: NA
D: NA
J: TRBJ2-3
DNA: TGTGCCAGCAGTCCTGGACAGTTTACGCAGTATTTT
CDR3: CASSPGQFTQYF

V: TRBV6-1
size: few
D: NA
J: TRBJ2-7
DNA: TGTGCCAGCAGCGACAGTTCCTACGAGCAGTACTTC
CDR3: CASSDSSYEQYF

V: TRBV7-9
size: once
D: NA
J: TRBJ1-2
DNA: TGTGCCAGCAGCCCGGGCTATGGCTACACCTTC
CDR3: CASSPGYGYTF

V: TRBV5-6
size: NA
D: NA
J: TRBJ2-7
DNA: TGTGCCAGCAGCTTGGCCGGACAGTCCTACGAGCAGTACTTC
CDR3: CASSLAGQSYEQYF

V: TRBV6-6
size: NA
D: TRBD1
J: TRBJ1-1
DNA: TGTGCCAGCAGTCTAGGGCAGGGGGTAAGGAACACTGAAGCTTTCTTT
CDR3: CASSLGQGVRNTEAFF

V: TRBV5-1
size: NA
D: NA
J: TRBJ1-5
DNA: TGCGCCAGCAGCTTGCTTGGGGGCGCCGAACAGCCCCAGCATTTT
CDR3: CASSLLGGAEQPQHF

V: TRBV9
size: NA
D: NA
J: TRBJ1-2
DNA: TGTGCCAGCAGCGAGGGGGTAGGCTATGGCTACACCTTC
CDR3: CASSEGVGYGYTF

V: TRBV5-4
size: NA
D: NA
J: TRBJ2-3
DNA: TGTGCCAGCAGCCAGCTAGAATCCTCGCTCACAGATACGCAGTATTTT
CDR3: CASSQLESSLTDTQYF

V: TRBV7-2
size: NA
D: NA
J: TRBJ2-7
DNA: TGTGCCAGCAGCACGGGGGAGGCCTACGAGCAGTACTTC
CDR3: CASSTGEAYEQYF

V: TRBV9
size: NA
D: TRBD2
J: TRBJ2-3
DNA: TGTGCCAGCAGCGAAACTAGCGATAGCACAGATACGCAGTATTTT
CDR3: CASSETSDSTDTQYF

V: TRBV5-4
size: NA
D: TRBD1
J: TRBJ2-1
DNA: TGTGCCAGCAGCCGACAGGGGCCCTACAATGAGCAGTTCTTC
CDR3: CASSRQGPYNEQFF

V: TRBV6-5
size: NA
D: NA
J: TRBJ1-4
DNA: TGTGCCAGCGGGGAGGGGACGCCAAATGAAAAACTGTTTTTT
CDR3: CASGEGTPNEKLFF

V: TRBV7-6
size: NA
D: NA
J: TRBJ1-5
DNA: TGTGCCAGCAGCTTAGATGCCAGGGTGACCAATCAGCCCCAGCATTTT
CDR3: CASSLDARVTNQPQHF

V: TRBV5-6
size: NA
D: NA
J: TRBJ2-7
DNA: TGTGCCAGCAGCCCACAGACCTCAGACGAGCAGTACTTC
CDR3: CASSPQTSDEQYF

V: TRBV7-9
size: NA
D: NA
J: TRBJ2-5
DNA: TGTGCCAGCAGCCGGGACAATCGGAAAGAGACCCAGTACTTC
CDR3: CASSRDNRKETQYF

V: TRBV7-3
size: NA
D: TRBD2
J: TRBJ2-1
DNA: TGTGCCAGCAGCTTCATACCCGCACTAGCGGCTGGCAATGAGCAGTTCTTC
CDR3: CASSFIPALAAGNEQFF

V: TRBV4-3
size: NA
D: NA
J: TRBJ1-3
DNA: TGCGCCAGCAGCCAAGATTTCAGGGCGGCTGGAAACACCATATATTTT
CDR3: CASSQDFRAAGNTIYF

V: TRBV18
size: NA
D: TRBD1
J: TRBJ2-3
DNA: TGTGCCAGCTCACTTTTACCGGGACAGGGTACAGATACGCAGTATTTT
CDR3: CASSLLPGQGTDTQYF

V: TRBV7-2
size: NA
D: TRBD1
J: TRBJ1-5
DNA: TGTGCCAGCAGCTTAGGTACAGGGGGTAATCAGCCCCAGCATTTT
CDR3: CASSLGTGGNQPQHF

V: TRBV7-9
size: NA
D: NA
J: TRBJ2-7
DNA: TGTGCCAGCAGTGGGGAAACAGGGCCCTACGAGCAGTACTTC
CDR3: CASSGETGPYEQYF

V: TRBV11-3
size: NA
D: TRBD1
J: TRBJ1-1
DNA: TGTGCCAGCAGCGAGTGGACAGGGATGAACACTGAAGCTTTCTTT
CDR3: CASSEWTGMNTEAFF

V: TRBV13
size: NA
D: NA
J: TRBJ2-7
DNA: TGTGCCAGCAGCTTGACTAGCTCCTACGAGCAGTACTTC
CDR3: CASSLTSSYEQYF

V: TRBV7-5
size: once
D: NA
J: TRBJ1-2
DNA: TGTGCCAGAAGACCACCCGACAGGGCGAACTATGGCTACACCTTC
CDR3: CARRPPDRANYGYTF

V: TRBV7-9
size: NA
D: NA
J: TRBJ2-1
DNA: TGTGCCAGCAGCTTCCTAGCACCGGAGCAGTTCTTC
CDR3: CASSFLAPEQFF

V: TRBV6-5
size: NA
D: NA
J: TRBJ1-1
DNA: TGTGCCAGCAGTTACAGCCTGGTACAGGACACTGAAGCTTTCTTT
CDR3: CASSYSLVQDTEAFF

V: TRBV29-1
size: NA
D: TRBD2
J: TRBJ2-3
DNA: TGCAGCGGAATAGCGGGAGGGCCGGGAAATACGCAGTATTTT
CDR3: CSGIAGGPGNTQYF

V: TRBV5-6
size: NA
D: NA
J: TRBJ1-1
DNA: TGTGCCAGCAGCGGGAGACACTTAAACACTGAAGCTTTCTTT
CDR3: CASSGRHLNTEAFF

V: TRBV27
size: NA
D: NA
J: TRBJ1-1
DNA: TGTGCCAGCAGTTTGTCTGTAGATTACACTGAAGCTTTCTTT
CDR3: CASSLSVDYTEAFF

V: TRBV5-6
size: NA
D: NA
J: TRBJ1-5
DNA: TGTGCCAGCAGCTCCTACAGGTTTGGCAATCAGCCCCAGCATTTT
CDR3: CASSSYRFGNQPQHF

V: TRBV27
size: medium-sized
D: TRBD1
J: TRBJ1-1
DNA: TGTGCCAGCAGTTTCGCAGGGGGCGTGGGAACTGAAGCTTTCTTT
CDR3: CASSFAGGVGTEAFF

V: TRBV13
size: NA
D: TRBD2
J: TRBJ2-2
DNA: TGTGCCAGCAGCTCAAGTCTTGTAGCGGGAGCCGGGGAGCTGTTTTTT
CDR3: CASSSSLVAGAGELFF

V: TRBV2
size: NA
D: TRBD2
J: TRBJ2-1
DNA: TGTGCCAGCAGTGAATTTGGCGGGGGGTCTACAAATGAGCAGTTCTTC
CDR3: CASSEFGGGSTNEQFF

V: TRBV5-1
size: NA
D: TRBD1
J: TRBJ2-2
DNA: TGCGCCAGCAGCTCTGGACAGGGGGAAACCCCGAACACCGGGGAGCTGTTTTTT
CDR3: CASSSGQGETPNTGELFF

V: TRBV4-1
size: NA
D: TRBD2
J: TRBJ2-1
DNA: TGCGCCAGCAGCCAAGCTTGGGTAGCGGGAGGGTCCTACAATGAGCAGTTCTTC
CDR3: CASSQAWVAGGSYNEQFF

V: TRBV19
size: few
D: TRBD2
J: TRBJ2-7
DNA: TGTGCCAGTAGTATAGGAACAGTCACTAGCGGCTACGAGCAGTACTTC
CDR3: CASSIGTVTSGYEQYF

V: TRBV27
size: NA
D: NA
J: TRBJ1-1
DNA: TGTGCCAGCAGTTTACCCGACAGTAACACTGAAGCTTTCTTT
CDR3: CASSLPDSNTEAFF

V: TRBV13
size: NA
D: NA
J: TRBJ2-5
DNA: TGTGCCAGCAGCTTAGTCGCCCTAGATTCAGAGACCCAGTACTTC
CDR3: CASSLVALDSETQYF

V: TRBV11-3
size: NA
D: NA
J: TRBJ1-4
DNA: TGTGCCAGCAGCGCCCGGTCCCTGGAGGAAAAACTGTTTTTT
CDR3: CASSARSLEEKLFF

V: TRBV10-3
size: NA
D: TRBD2
J: TRBJ2-7
DNA: TGTGCCATCAGTCACCCGGGACTAGCGGTGGGGGAGCAGTACTTC
CDR3: CAISHPGLAVGEQYF

V: TRBV5-4
size: NA
D: NA
J: TRBJ2-7
DNA: TGTGCCAGCAGCTTCGGCGGAGGCCCCTACGAGCAGTACTTC
CDR3: CASSFGGGPYEQYF

V: TRBV5-1
size: NA
D: NA
J: TRBJ2-7
DNA: TGCGCCAGCAGCTTGTGGACTTCCTACGAGCAGTACTTC
CDR3: CASSLWTSYEQYF

V: TRBV5-1
size: once
D: TRBD1
J: TRBJ1-2
DNA: TGCGCCAGCAGCACGGGACAGGATTTTGGCTACACCTTC
CDR3: CASSTGQDFGYTF

V: TRBV5-8
size: NA
D: NA
J: TRBJ2-7
DNA: TGTGCCAGCAGCTTAAGGTTGTTGGACAGCTCCTACGAGCAGTACTTC
CDR3: CASSLRLLDSSYEQYF

V: TRBV28
size: NA
D: NA
J: TRBJ2-7
DNA: TGTGCCAGCAGTTGGCAGGGGAGATACGAGCAGTACTTC
CDR3: CASSWQGRYEQYF

V: TRBV29-1
size: NA
D: TRBD1
J: TRBJ2-5
DNA: TGCAGCGTTGACCCTTGGGCAGGGGGCAAGACCCAGTACTTC
CDR3: CSVDPWAGGKTQYF

V: TRBV6-6
size: NA
D: TRBD1
J: TRBJ1-5
DNA: TGTGCCAGCAGTCCCGACCGGACAGGGCCCAGGCAGCCCCAGCATTTT
CDR3: CASSPDRTGPRQPQHF

V: TRBV19
size: NA
D: NA
J: TRBJ2-1
DNA: TGTGCCAGTAGTATAGTAGGAGAAACCTACAATGAGCAGTTCTTC
CDR3: CASSIVGETYNEQFF

V: TRBV7-9
size: NA
D: NA
J: TRBJ1-5
DNA: TGTGCCAGCAGCTCCGGGACTGTGAGCAATCAGCCCCAGCATTTT
CDR3: CASSSGTVSNQPQHF